The clone carrying this TCR beta chain was recorded a few times. What it binds is unknown. The CDR3 extends over 14 amino acids. Germline V lookup: CDR1 WNHNN, CDR2 SYGVQD (reference sequence). Trimming shortened V by 3 bases and J by 2 bases, and 10 bases separated the two germline ends. The authors obtained PBMCs from around 11 ml of fresh peripheral blood. This entry belongs to a study of T cells in Graves' hyperthyroidism and ophthalmopathy. For the study at large: Initial diagnosis, before any treatment, was when peripheral blood was collected. The study, taken as a whole, reports: In simple terms, a model built on 13 V-J features told ophthalmopathy apart from stable hyperthyroidism. Peripheral blood also featured most of the thyroid clonotypes expanded above 0.001.

Template material for amplifying TCR beta CDR3 regions consisted of RNA transcripts. The TCR CDR3 first-round RT-PCR relied on the HTBI primer set. One entry per CDR3 protein results from TCRdb running MiXCR on the multiplex PCR reads. This table holds about 400,000 distinct CDR3 sequences, 14% to 15% found once. The rearrangement links TRBV10-1 to TRBJ2-5; D is perhaps TRBD2 (5 bases). Sequencing was done on a sample of blood. The receptor was derived from a woman in her 30s with Graves' hyperthyroidism. The DNA for the CDR3 is TGCGCCAGCAGTGAAAGTCGGGGACAAGAGACCCAGTACTTC. Its translation: CASSESRGQETQYF.